The 4 T cell receptor beta chains presented below share a single source sample, sequenced in a study of OX40 agonist ivuxolimab in advanced cancers. TCRdb's table, derived via immunoSEQ multiplex PCR, lists solely in-frame clones and lacks some. The table shows roughly 49,000 clones, with about 80% occurring only once. The sequencing here drew on CD4+ or CD8+ T cells sorted from blood, taken in a trial of the OX40 agonist ivuxolimab. The receptors shown here come from an adult with an advanced solid tumor such as melanoma, head and neck, liver or kidney cancer.

V gene TRBV30 combines with J gene TRBJ1-6; tentative D call: TRBD1 (6 bases). This CDR3 is 14 amino acids long. Germline V gene sequence: CDR1 GTSNPN, CDR2 SVGIG (reference sequence). V shed 8 bases and J shed 10 bases, with 21 bases lying between them. The DNA for the CDR3 is TGTGCCAGCCTGACAGGTAGCCCATTCTCACCCCTCCACTTT. It specifies CASLTGSPFSPLHF.

This chain connects TRBV11-2 to TRBJ1-4; 7 bases agree with TRBD1. Germline loops: CDR1 SGHAT, CDR2 FQNNGV. There are 15 residues in the CDR3. V shed 5 bases, J shed 6 bases, and the junction held 9 bases outside the gene matches. The CDR3, as DNA: TGTGCCAGCAGCCCAAACAGGGGAATAGATGAAAAACTGTTTTTT. Translating it yields CASSPNRGIDEKLFF.

In this sample, this clone turned up a few times. This sequence joins TRBV6-6 and TRBJ2-7; 7 nucleotides match TRBD1. V lost 8 bases to trimming and J lost 4 bases; unmatched junction nucleotides: 11. Germline CDR1 MNHNY, CDR2 SVGAGI (reference sequence). This CDR3 has 14 amino acids. CDR3 DNA sequence: TGTGCCAGCTCCTACCGGGACAGAGAATACGAGCAGTACTTC. Its protein product is CASSYRDREYEQYF.

The chain links TRBV7-9 to TRBJ2-7; TRBD2 is a possible D gene (6 bases). Germline CDR1 SEHNR, CDR2 FQNEAQ (reference sequence). CDR3 length: 15 residues. Trimming pared 7 bases from V and 6 bases from J, leaving 22 bases between. CDR3 DNA sequence: TGTGCCAGCACCTCAATACGGGGGTCCCTTGGCGAGCAGTACTTC. This sequence encodes CASTSIRGSLGEQYF.